This section outlines one TCR beta chain sequence together with its context. V gave up 8 bases and J gave up 4 bases; unmatched junction bases: 5. The CDR3 contains 14 residues. The germline V gene has CDR1 SGHRS and CDR2 YFSETQ. Profiled with immunoSEQ multiplex PCR; TCRdb holds only in-frame clones, not every one. The sample consists of more than 95,000 clones, approximately 85% of them appearing once. This specimen belongs to a study of blood T cell repertoires in COVID-19. Study-level background: Sites in the United States, Italy and Spain provided acute and convalescent COVID-19 samples.

The origin of this receptor is a human donor in a cohort sampled during active COVID-19. The sequencing sample was made of peripheral blood. The chain is built from TRBV5-1 and TRBJ2-1; 11 bases match TRBD2. This CDR3 is CASRLAGTYNEQFF. The CDR3 region has the DNA TGCGCCAGTAGACTAGCGGGAACTTACAATGAGCAGTTCTTC.